The 5 T cell receptor beta chains below were found in one sample sequenced in a study of blood T cell repertoires in COVID-19. Produced via immunoSEQ multiplex PCR; TCRdb's table is partial and in-frame only. The table shows 350,000 to 400,000 clones, with around 89% occurring only once. Sequenced: PBMCs or T cells enriched from blood (not recorded which). The receptors here all came from a woman aged 30 to 39 with acute COVID-19.

The rearrangement joins TRBV5-1 to TRBJ2-3; D remains ambiguous. Trimming pared 4 bases from V and 4 bases from J, leaving 10 bases between. The CDR3 contains 13 residues. Germline V gene lookup returns CDR1 SGHRS and CDR2 YFSETQ. In DNA, the CDR3 is TGCGCCAGCAGCATTCTAGAACCAGATACGCAGTATTTT. Translation gives CASSILEPDTQYF. The full variable domain, its missing parts supplied by reference TRBV5-1 and TRBJ2-3, is KAGVTQTPRYLIKTRGQQVTLSCSPISGHRSVSWYQQTPGQGLQFLFEYFSETQRNKGNFPGRFSGRQFSNSRSEMNVSTLELGDSALYLCASSILEPDTQYFGPGTRLTVL.

This sequence joins TRBV18 and TRBJ1-6; D gene ambiguous. Trimming stripped 4 bases from V and 13 bases from J, with 14 bases between. Germline V gene lookup returns CDR1 KGHSH and CDR2 LQKENI. The CDR3 consists of 13 residues. CDR3 sequence: CASSLSTLQPLHF. CDR3 DNA sequence: TGTGCCAGCTCACTATCGACACTTCAGCCCCTCCACTTT.

This rearrangement joins TRBV2 to TRBJ1-4; 9 bases agree with TRBD1. This CDR3 is built from 19 residues. The ends lost 2 bases at V and 0 bases at J; junction bases unmatched: 10. Germline lookup yields CDR1 SNHLY and CDR2 FYNNEI. Here the CDR3 DNA reads TGTGCCAGCAGTGAAACGTTTGGGACAGGGAGATCAACTAATGAAAAACTGTTTTTT. Residues: CASSETFGTGRSTNEKLFF.

CDR3 DNA: TGTGCCAGCAGCCAACAGGACAGGGCAACGCAGTATTTT. Protein sequence: CASSQQDRATQYF. The rearrangement uses TRBV14 and TRBJ2-3; TRBD1 matches at 8 bases. V was clipped by 2 bases and J by 9 bases; unmatched bases: 4. Germline loops: CDR1 SGHDN, CDR2 FVKESK. This CDR3 has 13 residues.

The chain is built from TRBV7-2 and TRBJ2-1; 7 bases agree with TRBD2. From germline, CDR1 is SGHTA and CDR2 FQGNSA. V shed 5 bases and J 3 bases; nucleotides not matched to a gene: 7. The CDR3 sequence is 15 residues long. The CDR3 DNA sequence: TGTGCCAGCAGCCCAGCCGGGACTATCTACAATGAGCAGTTCTTC. Translated, it gives CASSPAGTIYNEQFF. Variable domain in full (rest from reference TRBV7-2 and TRBJ2-1): GAGVSQSPSNKVTEKGKDVELRCDPISGHTALYWYRQSLGQGLEFLIYFQGNSAPDKSGLPSDRFSAERTGGSVSTLTIQRTQQEDSAVYLCASSPAGTIYNEQFFGPGTRLTVL.